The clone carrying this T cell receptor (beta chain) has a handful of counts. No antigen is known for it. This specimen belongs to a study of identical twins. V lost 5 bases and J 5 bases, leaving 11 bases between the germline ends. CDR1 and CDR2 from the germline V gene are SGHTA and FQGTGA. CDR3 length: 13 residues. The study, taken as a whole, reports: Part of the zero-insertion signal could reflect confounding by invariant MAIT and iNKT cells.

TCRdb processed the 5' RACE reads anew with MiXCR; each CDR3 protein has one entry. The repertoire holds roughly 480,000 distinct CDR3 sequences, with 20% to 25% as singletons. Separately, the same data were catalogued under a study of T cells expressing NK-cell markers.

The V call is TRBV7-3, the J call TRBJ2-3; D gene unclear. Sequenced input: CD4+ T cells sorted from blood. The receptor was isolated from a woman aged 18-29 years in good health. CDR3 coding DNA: TGTGCCAGCAGCCTCCGCCAACAAGATACGCAGTATTTT. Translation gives CASSLRQQDTQYF.